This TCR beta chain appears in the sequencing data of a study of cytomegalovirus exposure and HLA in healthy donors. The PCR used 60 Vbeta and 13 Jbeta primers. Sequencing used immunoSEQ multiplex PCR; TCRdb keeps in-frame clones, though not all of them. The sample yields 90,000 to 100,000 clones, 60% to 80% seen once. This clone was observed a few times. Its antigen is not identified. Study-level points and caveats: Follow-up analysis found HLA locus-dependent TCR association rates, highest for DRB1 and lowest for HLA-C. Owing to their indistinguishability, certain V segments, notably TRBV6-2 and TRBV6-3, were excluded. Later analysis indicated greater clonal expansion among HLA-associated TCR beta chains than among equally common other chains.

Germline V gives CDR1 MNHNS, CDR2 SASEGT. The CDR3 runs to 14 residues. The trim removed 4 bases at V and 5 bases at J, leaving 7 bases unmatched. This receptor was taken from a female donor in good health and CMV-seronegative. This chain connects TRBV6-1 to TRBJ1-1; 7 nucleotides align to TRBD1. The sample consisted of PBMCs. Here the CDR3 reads CASSVDRVGTEAFF. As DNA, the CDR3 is TGTGCCAGCAGTGTTGACAGGGTGGGAACTGAAGCTTTCTTT.